The 17 T cell receptor beta chains reported below all come from one sample, sequenced in a study of vaccination effects on CD4 cells after COVID-19. In the ViraFEST assay, antigen-specific CD4+ clonotypes were identified by expansion after peptide-pool stimulation. Researchers isolated CD4+ T cells once approximately eleven days of culture had elapsed. Participants got two doses of BNT162b2 or mRNA-1273 vaccine. These receptors' antigens are unknown. Sequencing was performed with immunoSEQ multiplex PCR; in TCRdb, only in-frame clones are kept and a portion is missing. The sample shows fewer than 50,000 clones, approximately 84% of them seen only once. The specimen comprised CD4+ T cells from PBMCs cultured with HCoV-NL63 spike peptides, sampled after COVID-19 vaccination. The source of these receptors is a human donor who received a COVID-19 vaccine. Some clones in this sample may be carry-over from other donors' samples.

The chain is built from TRBV2 and TRBJ1-2; TRBD1 agrees at 8 bases. Germline V lookup: CDR1 SNHLY, CDR2 FYNNEI. There are 14 residues in the CDR3. J was trimmed by 2 bases and V by 7 bases; bases with no gene match: 6. The CDR3 loop reads CASKGDRGNYGYTF. The CDR3 DNA is TGTGCCAGCAAGGGCGACAGGGGAAACTATGGCTACACCTTC.

The rearrangement uses TRBV5-6 and TRBJ2-1; the D gene is possibly TRBD2 (5 bases). The V gene's germline CDR1 is SGHDT and CDR2 YYEEEE. The CDR3 is 15 amino acids. The V and J ends lost 3 bases and 9 bases respectively, with 19 bases between them. CDR3 residues: CASSSLRSDFIEQFF. As DNA, the CDR3 is TGTGCCAGCAGCTCGCTTCGATCGGACTTTATTGAGCAGTTCTTC.

The V call is TRBV6-6, the J call TRBJ2-2; D perhaps matches TRBD2 (7 bases). The CDR3 has 15 residues. V lost 0 bases to trimming and J lost 6 bases, with 11 bases between them. In germline, CDR1 is MNHNY, CDR2 SVGAGI (reference sequence). CDR3 DNA sequence: TGTGCCAGCAGTTACTCGGGAGGGGGTCCCGGGGAGCTGTTTTTT. Translating gives CASSYSGGGPGELFF.

The chain couples TRBV7-2 to TRBJ2-5; D gene unclear. V was shortened by 2 bases and J by 7 bases, with 5 bases between the two germline ends. The CDR3 has 11 residues. Germline V CDR1 and CDR2: SGHTA, FQGNSA. CDR3 sequence (DNA): TGTGCCAGCAGCTTATCTGGGACCCAGTACTTC. Protein sequence: CASSLSGTQYF.

The rearrangement joins TRBV29-1 to TRBJ1-1; D not certain. Germline values: CDR1 SQVTM, CDR2 ANQGSEA. Trimming pared 1 base from V and 0 bases from J, leaving 6 bases between. CDR3 length: 13 amino acids. The CDR3 is CSVEALMNTEAFF. The CDR3 region has the DNA TGCAGCGTTGAAGCCTTAATGAACACTGAAGCTTTCTTT.

The V gene is TRBV18, the J gene TRBJ1-6; D might be TRBD1 (6 bases). This CDR3 contains 15 residues. V dropped 2 bases and J dropped 5 bases, with 10 bases sitting between them. Germline CDR1 and CDR2: KGHSH and LQKENI. The chain's CDR3 is CASSPGGHDNSPLHF. CDR3 sequence (DNA): TGTGCCAGCTCACCAGGGGGACACGATAATTCACCCCTCCACTTT.

The chain has TRBV5-1 and TRBJ1-4; D ambiguous. The germline V and J ends were trimmed by 2 bases and 6 bases, with 11 bases remaining between them. CDR1 SGHRS and CDR2 YFSETQ come from the germline V gene. The CDR3 length is 14 residues. CDR3 in DNA: TGCGCCAGCAGCTTACAGCAGGCCGATGAAAAACTGTTTTTT. Protein sequence: CASSLQQADEKLFF.

This clone was recorded once. This rearrangement joins TRBV27 to TRBJ1-4; 7 positions agree with TRBD1. The V gene end was trimmed by 3 bases and the J gene end by 5 bases; junction bases not matched to a gene: 9. The CDR3 is made up of 16 amino acids. Per germline, CDR1 MNHEY and CDR2 SMNVEV (reference sequence). CDR3 sequence: CASSLRLDRANEKLFF. The CDR3 nucleotides read TGTGCCAGCAGTTTGAGGCTAGACAGGGCGAATGAAAAACTGTTTTTT.

CDR3 sequence reads: CASSRRQGANSPLHF. The CDR3 DNA follows: TGCGCCAGCAGCAGAAGACAGGGGGCAAATTCACCCCTCCACTTT. The chain couples TRBV5-1 to TRBJ1-6; 10 bases are a match to TRBD1. This CDR3 spans 15 amino acids. Germline V gene sequence: CDR1 SGHRS, CDR2 YFSETQ. Losses at the gene ends were 4 bases for V and 7 bases for J; bases not matched to a gene: 5.

The chain joins TRBV7-9 to TRBJ2-7, with TRBD1 matching 9 bases. V lost 6 bases, J lost 5 bases, and 8 bases stayed unmatched. The germline V gene has CDR1 SEHNR and CDR2 FQNEAQ (reference sequence). The CDR3 spans 14 residues. The CDR3 DNA follows: TGTGCCAGCAGTCGCACCGGGACAGGGAACGAGCAGTACGTC. Its protein is CASSRTGTGNEQYV.

The V and J genes are TRBV6-1 and TRBJ1-2; a possible D gene is TRBD1 (5 bases). In germline, CDR1 is MNHNS, CDR2 SASEGT. CDR3 length equals 17 residues. Trimming pared 7 bases from V and 0 bases from J, leaving 21 bases between. In DNA, the CDR3 is TGTGCCAGCACTGACGGCCGACAGATCCATACTAACTATGGCTACACCTTC. Translation: CASTDGRQIHTNYGYTF.

This clone was seen a handful of times. V is TRBV19 and J is TRBJ2-1; the D gene is possibly TRBD2 (7 bases). V was cut by 3 bases and J by 6 bases, with 18 bases left in between. The CDR3 extends over 16 amino acids. CDR1 is LNHDA and CDR2 is SQIVND in the germline V gene (reference sequence). The CDR3 DNA reads as TGTGCCAGTAGTATTGATAACGGGGGGCGCCGCAATGAGCAGTTCTTC. It is translated as CASSIDNGGRRNEQFF.

The chain has TRBV15 and TRBJ1-5; D ambiguous. Germline V gene sequence: CDR1 LNHNV, CDR2 YYDKDF (reference sequence). The CDR3 has 15 residues. V lost 0 bases to trimming and J lost 2 bases, with 8 bases between them. CDR3 coding DNA: TGTGCCACCAGCAGAGATGCCGGGGGCAATCAGCCCCAGCATTTT. Translating gives CATSRDAGGNQPQHF.

A word on this clone: A junction end diverges from the germline sequence, so it may reflect a read error. The chain employs TRBV28 and TRBJ1-5, with TRBD1 matching over 7 bases. The CDR3 has 9 residues. Germline CDR1 is MDHEN and CDR2 is SYDVKM. The CDR3 protein is CASGPGQSF. For the CDR3, the DNA is TGTGCCAGCGGTCCGGGACAGTCTTTT.

As DNA, the CDR3 is TGTGCCAGCAGTGACTTGTTAGCGGGGGAACAAGAGACCCAGTACTTC. Encoded protein: CASSDLLAGEQETQYF. This chain uses TRBV6-4 with TRBJ2-5, with 9 positions matching TRBD2. Unmatched junction bases numbered 5, after V lost 1 base and J lost 2 bases. The V gene's germline CDR1 is MRHNA and CDR2 SNTAGT. The CDR3 is 16 amino acids.

This clone was seen a few times. This rearrangement joins TRBV7-2 to TRBJ1-1; a weak D match, TRBD1 (5 bases). Deletions cut 2 bases from V and 5 bases from J, with 9 bases between. Germline CDR1 reads SGHTA; CDR2 reads FQGNSA. This CDR3 spans 13 amino acids. The CDR3 nucleotides read TGTGCCAGCAGCTTATCCGGGGGGACTGAAGCTTTCTTT. This codes for CASSLSGGTEAFF.

This clone has more than one count but fewer than ten. This chain links TRBV7-8 with TRBJ2-1; 9 nucleotides agree with TRBD1. V dropped 3 bases and J dropped 14; count of bases not matched to a gene: 8. This CDR3 is 13 amino acids long. Germline V gene sequence: CDR1 SGHVS, CDR2 FQNEAQ. The CDR3 region is CASSFGDRGSKFF. The DNA of the CDR3 is TGTGCCAGCAGCTTCGGAGACAGGGGGAGCAAGTTCTTC.